This TCR beta chain is drawn from a study of cytomegalovirus exposure and HLA in healthy donors. In the PCR, 60 Vbeta and 13 Jbeta primers were used. TCRdb keeps only in-frame clones here, not all; method: immunoSEQ multiplex PCR. The table lists some 150,000 clones, 60% to 80% of them singletons. Unrecorded immune exposure was likely among donors, who were nominally healthy when sampled. The sequence derives from a man between 60 and 70 years old in good health and CMV-seronegative. The sequenced material came from PBMCs.

Here the CDR3 DNA reads TGTGCCAGCAGCTTGACCCGACAGTCTAAGGGCTACACCTTC. Its protein is CASSLTRQSKGYTF. The gene calls are TRBV5-4 and TRBJ1-2; D is possibly TRBD1 (5 bases). The V and J ends lost 1 base and 8 bases respectively, with 15 bases between them. The germline gives CDR1 SGHNT, CDR2 YYREEE (reference sequence). The CDR3 has 14 residues.